One sample yielded the 23 T cell receptor beta chains listed below, sequenced in a study of blood T cell repertoires in COVID-19. Assay: immunoSEQ multiplex PCR; the TCRdb copy retains only in-frame clones and omits some. The data show about 270,000 clones, with around 82% seen just once and about 3.4% held by the top ten. What was sequenced was peripheral blood. Receptor source: a woman under 30 with acute or convalescent COVID-19.

This chain links TRBV18 with TRBJ1-3, with 8 bases fitting TRBD1. V gave up 4 bases and J gave up 4 bases; unmatched junction bases: 6. Germline assignment: CDR1 KGHSH and CDR2 LQKENI. The CDR3 is made up of 15 amino acids. As DNA, the CDR3 is TGTGCCAGCTCACACGACAGGGGAGCAGGAAACACCATATATTTT. This translates into CASSHDRGAGNTIYF.

The CDR3 reads CASSKDGQGADGYTF. As DNA, the CDR3 is TGTGCCAGCAGCAAAGATGGACAGGGGGCGGATGGCTACACCTTC. The chain employs TRBV21-1 and TRBJ1-2; no DNA check was done on the table's D call, TRBD1. TRBV21-1 is marked as a pseudogene. The CDR3 covers 15 residues.

The chain links TRBV12-3 or TRBV12-4 to TRBJ2-2, with 7 positions matching TRBD2. The CDR3 totals 12 residues. The V segment lost 8 bases and the J segment 10 bases; nucleotides outside the gene matches: 7. The chain's CDR3 is CASGPGRVELFF. The CDR3 DNA reads TGTGCCAGCGGGCCTGGGAGGGTGGAGCTGTTTTTT.

This clone was seen a single time. J is TRBJ2-7 and V is TRBV6-5; D perhaps matches TRBD2 (6 bases). Germline V gene data show CDR1 as MNHEY and CDR2 as SVGAGI. This CDR3 is 13 amino acids long. The V gene lost 8 bases and the J gene lost 3 bases, with 14 bases spanning the gap. The CDR3 DNA reads TGTGCCAGCGGACGTGTCGGGGGCTACGAGCAGTACTTC. Translated, it gives CASGRVGGYEQYF.

The chain has TRBV6-5 and TRBJ2-6; D remains ambiguous. CDR3 size: 12 residues. Germline loops: CDR1 MNHEY, CDR2 SVGAGI. The V and J ends lost 8 bases and 1 base respectively, with 3 bases between them. The CDR3 coding sequence is TGTGCCAGCTTATCTGGGGCCAACGTCCTGACTTTC. Protein product: CASLSGANVLTF.

The chain combines TRBV27 with TRBJ2-2; D is unclear. V was cut by 2 bases and J by 6 bases, with 4 bases left in between. The CDR3 covers 12 residues. From germline, CDR1 is MNHEY and CDR2 SMNVEV (reference sequence). The CDR3 nucleotides are TGTGCCAGCAGTTTAACATCCGGGGAGCTGTTTTTT. Protein sequence: CASSLTSGELFF.

The chain is built from TRBV6-5 and TRBJ1-1; D ambiguous. The CDR3 spans 13 residues. Deletions cut 6 bases from V and 1 base from J, with 9 bases between. Looked up from germline, CDR1 is MNHEY and CDR2 is SVGAGI. The CDR3 sequence: CASRSASNTEAFF. For the CDR3, the DNA is TGTGCCAGCAGGAGCGCTTCGAACACTGAAGCTTTCTTT.

The V and J genes are TRBV7-2 and TRBJ2-1, with D unresolved. V gave up 5 bases and J gave up 2 bases, with 7 bases separating them. This CDR3 region has 13 residues. Per the germline V gene, CDR1 is SGHTA and CDR2 is FQGNSA. In DNA, the CDR3 is TGTGCCAGCAGCCCCCAGGCCTACAATGAGCAGTTCTTC. It specifies CASSPQAYNEQFF.

The chain couples TRBV7-6 to TRBJ2-5; TRBD2 matches 10 bases. The CDR3 spans 15 residues. In germline, CDR1 is SGHVS, CDR2 FNYEAQ. Trimming at V came to 1 base and at J to 1 base, leaving 0 bases not matched to a gene. Here the CDR3 reads CASSLGTSGQETQYF. The CDR3 DNA reads as TGTGCCAGCAGCTTAGGGACTAGCGGCCAAGAGACCCAGTACTTC.

The rearrangement joins TRBV5-6 to TRBJ1-6; possibly TRBD1 for D (5 bases). The CDR3 length is 17 residues. The V gene's germline CDR1 is SGHDT and CDR2 YYEEEE. V was clipped by 4 bases and J by 4 bases, with 18 bases between them. The CDR3 bases are TGTGCCAGCAGCCCTAAGACAGTAAGGGTTTATAATTCACCCCTCCACTTT. Protein product: CASSPKTVRVYNSPLHF.

The chain recombines TRBV7-2 with TRBJ2-1; D ambiguous. This CDR3 region has 15 residues. Trimming shortened V by 5 bases and J by 7 bases, and 18 bases separated the two germline ends. Germline V gene data show CDR1 as SGHTA and CDR2 as FQGNSA. CDR3 sequence: CASSPRVASRNEQFF. In nucleotides, the CDR3 is TGTGCCAGCAGCCCTCGGGTAGCTTCGAGGAATGAGCAGTTCTTC.

CDR3 coding DNA: TGTGCCAGCAGCCCAGGGTTTGATGAGCAGTTCTTC. It codes for CASSPGFDEQFF. This chain uses TRBV7-8 with TRBJ2-1; D perhaps matches TRBD1 (5 bases). Germline V gene lookup returns CDR1 SGHVS and CDR2 FQNEAQ. V gave up 5 bases and J gave up 8 bases, with 10 bases separating them. The CDR3 is 12 amino acids.

This clone was observed at least ten times. Additional DNA sequences in this sample encode the identical CDR3. The chain carries TRBV7-2 and TRBJ2-1; TRBD2 matches at 13 bases. The CDR3 extends over 15 amino acids. CDR1 is SGHTA and CDR2 is FQGNSA in the germline V gene. The V and J ends lost 4 bases and 9 bases, in that order; junction bases with no gene match: 6. CDR3 nucleotide sequence: TGTGCCAGCAGCTCCGGACTAGCGGGAGTGGTTGAGCAGTTCTTC. The encoded protein is CASSSGLAGVVEQFF. The full variable domain, completed using reference TRBV7-2 and TRBJ2-1, is GAGVSQSPSNKVTEKGKDVELRCDPISGHTALYWYRQSLGQGLEFLIYFQGNSAPDKSGLPSDRFSAERTGGSVSTLTIQRTQQEDSAVYLCASSSGLAGVVEQFFGPGTRLTVL.

This clone turned up a few times. This sample includes further DNA sequences coding for the same CDR3. V and J are TRBV9 and TRBJ1-1; D gene uncertain. Germline V gene lookup returns CDR1 SGDLS and CDR2 YYNGEE. Trimming took off 2 bases at V and 1 base at J, with 6 bases between the two ends. This CDR3 region has 13 residues. The CDR3, as DNA: TGTGCCAGCAGCGTGGGCCCGAACACTGAAGCTTTCTTT. The encoded protein is CASSVGPNTEAFF.

V gene TRBV5-1 combines with J gene TRBJ1-6, with D maybe TRBD1 (5 bases). The CDR3 sequence is 18 residues long. The ends were cut back, 3 bases at V and 0 bases at J, with 16 bases in the middle. CDR1 and CDR2 from the germline V gene are SGHRS and YFSETQ. The CDR3 loop is CASSSRGDPRSYNSPLHF. Here the CDR3 DNA reads TGCGCCAGCAGCTCCCGGGGGGACCCCCGCTCCTATAATTCACCCCTCCACTTT.

The genes are TRBV19 and TRBJ2-1, with 10 nucleotides matching TRBD2. V dropped 7 bases and J dropped 15; count of bases not matched to a gene: 12. The CDR3 extends over 13 amino acids. Germline V gene lookup returns CDR1 LNHDA and CDR2 SQIVND (reference sequence). CDR3 region: CASTLAASGGLFF. CDR3 nucleotides: TGTGCCAGTACCCTTGCGGCTAGCGGGGGACTGTTCTTC.

The genes are TRBV30 and TRBJ1-2, with a weak D call TRBD1 (5 bases). V was pared by 2 bases and J by 3 bases, with 10 bases between. This CDR3 region has 13 residues. Per germline, CDR1 GTSNPN and CDR2 SVGIG (reference sequence). The CDR3 protein is CAWSRQLDYGYTF. CDR3 in DNA: TGTGCCTGGAGTCGACAGCTGGACTATGGCTACACCTTC.

The gene calls are TRBV20-1 and TRBJ2-3; D uncertain. The V end lost 3 bases, the J end lost 8 bases, and 9 bases lay between the germline ends. The CDR3 consists of 11 residues. The germline gives CDR1 DFQATT, CDR2 SNEGSKA (reference sequence). CDR3 bases: TGCAGTGCTAGGTCGCGTAGTACGCAGTATTTT. Translated: CSARSRSTQYF.

The J gene is TRBJ1-2, the V gene TRBV19, with TRBD1 as a possible D gene (6 bases). Trimming shortened V by 1 base and J by 5 bases, and 23 bases separated the two germline ends. Germline CDR1 is LNHDA and CDR2 is SQIVND (reference sequence). This CDR3 region has 18 residues. The CDR3 sequence is CASSIGPDRLALYYGYTF. CDR3 bases: TGTGCCAGTAGTATAGGGCCGGACAGATTGGCCCTCTATTATGGCTACACCTTC.

In its sample, this clone was seen once. The chain couples TRBV19 to TRBJ2-1; 10 bases agree with TRBD2. J lost 6 bases, V lost 3 bases, and 11 bases had no gene match. Germline V CDR1 and CDR2: LNHDA, SQIVND (reference sequence). This CDR3 is 17 amino acids long. In nucleotides, the CDR3 is TGTGCCAGTAGTATGGGGCTAGCGGGGGCGGTAGGCAATGAGCAGTTCTTC. Protein product: CASSMGLAGAVGNEQFF.

The chain recombines TRBV12-5 with TRBJ2-3; tentatively, D is TRBD1 (6 bases). Germline assignment: CDR1 LGHNT and CDR2 FRNRAP. Trimming removed 6 bases from V and 0 bases from J, with 13 bases in between. The CDR3 runs to 15 residues. CDR3 nucleotides: TGTGCTAGTGGCGCGGACAGCGGTAGCACAGATACGCAGTATTTT. Protein product: CASGADSGSTDTQYF. Variable domain in full (rest from reference TRBV12-5 and TRBJ2-3): DARVTQTPRHKVTEMGQEVTMRCQPILGHNTVFWYRQTMMQGLELLAYFRNRAPLDDSGMPKDRFSAEMPDATLATLKIQPSEPRDSAVYFCASGADSGSTDTQYFGPGTRLTVL.

This chain joins TRBV3-1 (or the pseudogene TRBV3-2) and TRBJ1-1; D ambiguous. The CDR3 has 15 residues. Trimming stripped 1 base from V and 4 bases from J, with 13 bases between. Germline CDR1 LGHDT, CDR2 YNNKEL (reference sequence). CDR3 protein: CASSQVPIEVTEAFF. The CDR3 DNA sequence: TGTGCCAGCAGCCAAGTCCCTATTGAGGTCACTGAAGCTTTCTTT.

The chain recombines TRBV18 with TRBJ2-7, with a possible D match to TRBD1 (6 bases). V was clipped by 3 bases and J by 5 bases, with 17 bases between them. CDR3 length: 15 residues. Germline-derived CDR1 and CDR2 are KGHSH and LQKENI. The CDR3 DNA follows: TGTGCCAGCTCACCCTCCAGGGGATCAGAAAACGAGCAGTACTTC. Its protein product is CASSPSRGSENEQYF.